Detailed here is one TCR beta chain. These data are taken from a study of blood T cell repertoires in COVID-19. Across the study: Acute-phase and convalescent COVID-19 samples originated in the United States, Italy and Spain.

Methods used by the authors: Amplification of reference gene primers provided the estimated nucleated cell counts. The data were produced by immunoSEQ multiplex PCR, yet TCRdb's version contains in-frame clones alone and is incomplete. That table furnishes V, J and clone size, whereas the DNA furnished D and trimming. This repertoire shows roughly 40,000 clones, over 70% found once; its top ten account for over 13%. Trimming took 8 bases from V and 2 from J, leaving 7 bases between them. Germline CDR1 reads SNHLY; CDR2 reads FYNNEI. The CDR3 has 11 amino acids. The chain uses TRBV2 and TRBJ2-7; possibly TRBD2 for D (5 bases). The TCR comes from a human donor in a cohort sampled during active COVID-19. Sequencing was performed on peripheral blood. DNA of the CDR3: TGTGCCAGCGGACTCACCTACGAGCAGTACTTC. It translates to CASGLTYEQYF.